Listed below are T cell receptor beta chains from one sample, sequenced in a study of shared clonotypes between healthy human individuals. Only in-frame clones appear in the TCRdb table, and some are missing; sequencing was by immunoSEQ multiplex PCR. The sample lists under 1,900,000 clones, approximately 98.5% seen once, with roughly 0.35% in the top ten. Sequenced input: naive CD4+ T cells sorted from blood. These receptors were obtained from a man younger than 40 in good health. CDR3s include the opening cysteine and the closing phenylalanine or tryptophan. A D gene is named only where the DNA matches it firmly. Expanded clones are given a class, and other clones once, few, many or no size at all.

J: TRBJ2-6
size: NA
V: TRBV5-1
D: TRBD1
DNA: TGCGCCAGCAGCTTGGAGACAGGGCTCTTCGGGGCCAACGTCCTGACTTTC
CDR3: CASSLETGLFGANVLTF

J: TRBJ1-5
size: NA
V: TRBV28
D: TRBD1
DNA: TGTGCCAGCAAACCGGGACAGGGTCATCAGCCCCAGCATTTT
CDR3: CASKPGQGHQPQHF

J: TRBJ1-1
size: NA
V: TRBV18
D: NA
DNA: TGTGCCAGCTCACCACCCGGGGGGAGTCTGAACACTGAAGCTTTCTTT
CDR3: CASSPPGGSLNTEAFF

J: TRBJ1-1
size: NA
V: TRBV7-2
D: TRBD1
DNA: TGTGCCAGCAGCGCGTTTTGGACAGGGAACACTGAAGCTTTCTTT
CDR3: CASSAFWTGNTEAFF

J: TRBJ2-7
size: NA
V: TRBV6-6
D: TRBD1
DNA: TGTGCCAGCAGCCTGGGACAGATAACCTACGAGCAGTACTTC
CDR3: CASSLGQITYEQYF

J: TRBJ2-3
size: NA
V: TRBV2
D: TRBD2
DNA: TGTGCCAGCAGGAGGGGACTAGACACAGATACGCAGTATTTT
CDR3: CASRRGLDTDTQYF

J: TRBJ2-2
size: NA
V: TRBV2
D: TRBD2
DNA: TGTGCCACCAGCGGGAGTGCCGGGGAGCTGTTTTTT
CDR3: CATSGSAGELFF

J: TRBJ2-7
size: NA
V: TRBV7-2
D: TRBD2
DNA: TGTGCCAGCAGCTTACTAGCGGGAGCCTACGAGCAGTACTTC
CDR3: CASSLLAGAYEQYF

J: TRBJ2-5
size: NA
V: TRBV29-1
D: NA
DNA: TGCAGCGTTGGTGGGGGGTCACTGAGGGAGACCCAGTACTTC
CDR3: CSVGGGSLRETQYF

J: TRBJ1-5
size: once
V: TRBV6-1
D: NA
DNA: TGTGCCAGCAGCCTCAATCAGCCCCAGCATTTT
CDR3: CASSLNQPQHF

J: TRBJ2-5
size: NA
V: TRBV10-3
D: NA
DNA: TGTGCCATCAGTGAGGGGGATTTTACAGAGACCCAGTACTTC
CDR3: CAISEGDFTETQYF

J: TRBJ1-3
size: once
V: TRBV28
D: NA
DNA: TGTGCCAGCAGTTTCCCACAGGTCTCTGGAAACACCATATATTTT
CDR3: CASSFPQVSGNTIYF

J: TRBJ1-5
size: NA
V: TRBV19
D: TRBD1
DNA: TGTGCCAGTACCCTTCGACGGGGACAGGGGATTTATAGCAATCAGCCCCAGCATTTT
CDR3: CASTLRRGQGIYSNQPQHF

J: TRBJ2-7
size: NA
V: TRBV28
D: TRBD2
DNA: TGTGCCAGCAGTTTATCGGGACTAGACACCTACGAGCAGTACTTC
CDR3: CASSLSGLDTYEQYF

J: TRBJ2-3
size: NA
V: TRBV9
D: NA
DNA: TGTGCCAGCAGCGTAGCTGGGGGTAACACAGATACGCAGTATTTT
CDR3: CASSVAGGNTDTQYF

J: TRBJ2-3
size: NA
V: TRBV4-1
D: TRBD2
DNA: TGCGCCAGCAGCCAAGAGACTAGCGGGTTTGCAGATACGCAGTATTTT
CDR3: CASSQETSGFADTQYF

J: TRBJ2-7
size: NA
V: TRBV5-1
D: TRBD1
DNA: TGCGCCAGCAGCCTTGGTGGGGTCGGACAGGGCTCCTACGAGCAGTACTTC
CDR3: CASSLGGVGQGSYEQYF

J: TRBJ1-2
size: NA
V: TRBV28
D: NA
DNA: TGTGCCAGCAGTTTATGGCTCGGGGGTTATAACTATGGCTACACCTTC
CDR3: CASSLWLGGYNYGYTF

J: TRBJ2-7
size: NA
V: TRBV5-1
D: NA
DNA: TGCGCCAGCAGCTTGGGGGCAGGGAAGAGCGAGCAGTACTTC
CDR3: CASSLGAGKSEQYF

J: TRBJ2-7
size: NA
V: TRBV7-2
D: TRBD2
DNA: TGTGCCAGCAGCTTCAGTGAACTAGCGGACTACTGGTACGAGCAGTACTTC
CDR3: CASSFSELADYWYEQYF

J: TRBJ2-5
size: once
V: TRBV9
D: NA
DNA: TGTGCCAGCAGCGTTCAGGATCAAGAGACCCAGTACTTC
CDR3: CASSVQDQETQYF

J: TRBJ2-5
size: NA
V: TRBV7-9
D: NA
DNA: TGTGCCAGCAGCCTCCCTCGGGGGCAAGAGACCCAGTACTTC
CDR3: CASSLPRGQETQYF

J: TRBJ2-2
size: NA
V: TRBV19
D: NA
DNA: TGTGCCAGTAGGGCGGGTGCGAACACCGGGGAGCTGTTTTTT
CDR3: CASRAGANTGELFF

J: TRBJ2-7
size: NA
V: TRBV28
D: TRBD1
DNA: TGTGCCAGCAGTGCGCCGGGACAGGCTTCACCCCAAAGCTACGAGCAGTACTTC
CDR3: CASSAPGQASPQSYEQYF

J: TRBJ2-5
size: NA
V: TRBV7-9
D: NA
DNA: TGTGCCAGCAGCTCCGCGAGGGGGGGGACCCAGTACTTC
CDR3: CASSSARGGTQYF

J: TRBJ1-1
size: NA
V: TRBV5-1
D: NA
DNA: TGCGCCAGCAGCTTGGGTTTGGCAGGAGTAATGAACACTGAAGCTTTCTTT
CDR3: CASSLGLAGVMNTEAFF

J: TRBJ2-1
size: NA
V: TRBV5-6
D: NA
DNA: TGTGCCAGCAGCTTGGCCTGGGACGGTACGAATGAGCAGTTCTTC
CDR3: CASSLAWDGTNEQFF

J: TRBJ2-4
size: NA
V: TRBV5-4
D: NA
DNA: TGTGCCAGCAGCCTGGCGGCTAGGGGCCAAAACATTCAGTACTTC
CDR3: CASSLAARGQNIQYF

J: TRBJ1-5
size: once
V: TRBV2
D: NA
DNA: TGTGCCAGCAAAAGGGCCGGGGCTCAGCCCCAGCATTTT
CDR3: CASKRAGAQPQHF

J: TRBJ2-2
size: NA
V: TRBV2
D: NA
DNA: TGTGCCAGCAGCGCCGATGACGGGGAGCTGTTTTTT
CDR3: CASSADDGELFF

J: TRBJ1-3
size: NA
V: TRBV2
D: NA
DNA: TGTGCCAGCAAACGGGGGTCCCACTCTGGAAACACCATATATTTT
CDR3: CASKRGSHSGNTIYF

J: TRBJ2-7
size: many
V: TRBV28
D: NA
DNA: TGTGCCAGCAGTCCGGGGCAGACCTACGAGCAGTACTTC
CDR3: CASSPGQTYEQYF

J: TRBJ1-2
size: NA
V: TRBV9
D: NA
DNA: TGTGCCAGCAGCGTAGGCCCCTACGGGGGGGGAAAGGGTGGCTACACCTTC
CDR3: CASSVGPYGGGKGGYTF

J: TRBJ1-2
size: NA
V: TRBV7-2
D: TRBD1
DNA: TGTGCCAGCAGCTCCCAACAGGGGGCGGTCTATGGCTACACCTTC
CDR3: CASSSQQGAVYGYTF

J: TRBJ1-4
size: NA
V: TRBV14
D: NA
DNA: TGTGCCAGCAGCCAAGGGGCGCCCGGACAGCGAGATGAAAAACTGTTTTTT
CDR3: CASSQGAPGQRDEKLFF

J: TRBJ2-1
size: NA
V: TRBV2
D: NA
DNA: TGTGCCAGCAGTGAAGCCCGACTAGTCTACAATGAGCAGTTCTTC
CDR3: CASSEARLVYNEQFF

J: TRBJ2-7
size: NA
V: TRBV5-6
D: NA
DNA: TGTGCCAGCAGCCCCACAGGACCCTACGAGCAGTACTTC
CDR3: CASSPTGPYEQYF

J: TRBJ2-7
size: NA
V: TRBV13
D: TRBD2
DNA: TGTGCCAGCAGCTTCAAGACTAGCGGGAGGGCCGGCTACGAGCAGTACTTC
CDR3: CASSFKTSGRAGYEQYF

J: TRBJ1-2
size: once
V: TRBV29-1
D: TRBD1
DNA: TGCAGCGTCAACAGGGGGATCGGGAATGGCTACACCTTC
CDR3: CSVNRGIGNGYTF

J: TRBJ1-1
size: NA
V: TRBV7-2
D: NA
DNA: TGTGCCAGCAGCACTGCGGTGCAAGCTTTCTTT
CDR3: CASSTAVQAFF

J: TRBJ1-4
size: NA
V: TRBV10-3
D: TRBD1
DNA: TGTGCCATCAGTGGACAGGGACTTAATGAAAAACTGTTTTTT
CDR3: CAISGQGLNEKLFF

J: TRBJ1-5
size: NA
V: TRBV15
D: NA
DNA: TGTGCCACCAGCAGAGGCGGTCTTTCCGCCCAGCCCCAGCATTTT
CDR3: CATSRGGLSAQPQHF

J: TRBJ1-2
size: NA
V: TRBV4-2
D: NA
DNA: TGTGCCAGCAGCCAAGATCGAGACGGTAGAGGCTACACCTTC
CDR3: CASSQDRDGRGYTF

J: TRBJ2-2
size: NA
V: TRBV10-2
D: TRBD2
DNA: TGCGCCAGCAGTGAGTTGGGACAGCGGACTAGCGGGAGGGCACCCGGCCAATATTTT
CDR3: CASSELGQRTSGRAPGQYF

J: TRBJ2-5
size: NA
V: TRBV27
D: TRBD2
DNA: TGTGCCAGCAGTCCCCAACTAGCGGATAAAGAGACCCAGTACTTC
CDR3: CASSPQLADKETQYF

J: TRBJ2-3
size: NA
V: TRBV28
D: NA
DNA: TGTGCCAGCAACCCGACCAGGGCGAGCACAGATACGCAGTATTTT
CDR3: CASNPTRASTDTQYF

J: TRBJ2-7
size: NA
V: TRBV21-1
D: NA
DNA: TGTGCCAGCAGCAAGGTGAGACGGGAGGGCTCCTACGAGCAGTACTTC
CDR3: CASSKVRREGSYEQYF

J: TRBJ2-5
size: NA
V: TRBV13
D: TRBD1
DNA: TGTGCCAGCAGCCTAGGGGGCCCGGTGACGGAGACCCAGTACTTC
CDR3: CASSLGGPVTETQYF